Sequencing of this T cell receptor beta chain was carried out in a study of T cells in Graves' hyperthyroidism and ophthalmopathy (dated by TCRdb to the late 2010s). In the study overall: Peripheral blood samples were taken at the time of initial diagnosis, prior to any treatment. A discovery cohort of about a hundred patients, fewer than 50 with Graves' ophthalmopathy and about 60 with stable Graves' hyperthyroidism, was used to find distinguishing TCR V-J signatures. Prospective prediction of ophthalmopathy was tested in an independent validation cohort of about 19 hyperthyroidism patients and around 16 patients who later progressed to ophthalmopathy. For training and testing, the 100 or so patients in the discovery cohort were randomly divided in a 7:3 ratio. Thyroid tissue and blood T-cell repertoires from six or seven Graves' hyperthyroidism patients were also compared in the study. Once sampling was done, hyperthyroidism patients were given methimazole at a starting dose of 30 mg daily, whereas ophthalmopathy patients were given high-dose intravenous methylprednisolone. The paper reports TCR Vbeta CDR3 sequencing of approximately 140 peripheral blood samples: 40 to 45 ophthalmopathy, under 80 hyperthyroidism and around 17 progressor patients. Results the study describes overall, beyond this receptor: Most expanded thyroid clonotypes (frequency above 0.001) were also detected in blood, a finding suggesting that blood repertoires may reflect thyroid immune responses. In validation, progression to ophthalmopathy was predicted by the model with nearly 71% sensitivity and nearly 75% specificity, a median of approximately 6.5 months before onset. In cross-validation, a model built on a 13 V-J signature told ophthalmopathy apart from stable hyperthyroidism with less than 90% sensitivity and approximately 81% specificity, and in testing the same model reached 80%/75%. No statistical method was used to set the sample size in advance, and investigators knew the group allocation.

TCR beta CDR3 regions were amplified from RNA transcripts. The first round of RT-PCR for the TCR CDR3 was performed with the HTBI primer set and the Qiagen OneStep RT-PCR kit. A second multiplex PCR round built the libraries, followed by size selection and purification. The libraries were sequenced on an Illumina HiSeq2000 using paired-end 100 bp reads. The source study handled its data this way. SOAPnuke was used to process the raw data, throwing out any read that contained adapters or uncalled bases, had a mean Phred below 15, or lacked an exact constant-primer or identifier match. COPE v1.2.5 was used to merge high-quality paired reads, and clonotypes were defined as unique nucleotide sequences. MiTCR v1.1 was used to align clonotypes to the IMGT TRBV, TRBD and TRBJ reference segments. Analysis was restricted to V-J combinations with a frequency above 0.0001, which covered about 99% of repertoires. The TCS score was defined as the ratio of F50 (clonal expansion) to E x V (chaos), calculated using BLOSUM62-based TCRdist between CDR3 peptides within each V-J. Welch's t-statistics and random forest reduced 500 to 650 V-J features to 13, which were used in a naive Bayes classifier (R e1071). TCRdb took the public reads, trimmed them with fastp at Q25, ran MiXCR for clone calling and kept in-frame beta chains. Here each entry gathers all rows of one CDR3 protein and keeps the most common genes and DNA. TCRdb's processing, not the authors' own work, is the source of the V and J calls. This sample is represented by some 560,000 distinct CDR3 sequences; approximately 14% of them were singletons. Around 6.6% of the sample is taken by the ten largest.

The CDR3 measures 14 amino acids from cysteine to phenylalanine. Just the 42-base CDR3 DNA is kept, in frame starting at base 1. V loses 0 bases of germline sequence and J loses 3 bases, and the interval between the two ends is 9 bases. CDR1 SGHDT and CDR2 YYEEEE were looked up in the germline V gene. Stable Graves' hyperthyroidism was defined as no progression to ophthalmopathy during 18 months of follow-up. The hyperthyroidism patients were between 18 and 65 years old and newly diagnosed, with a disease duration of less than 2 months. Any patient with an uncontrolled infection, another autoimmune disease, pregnancy or lactation was excluded. Diagnoses relied on clinical symptoms, serum thyroxine and TRAb, thyroid ultrasound and orbital computed tomography. PBMCs were separated from approximately 9.9 ml of fresh peripheral blood using Ficoll-Paque density gradient centrifugation. Total RNA was extracted with Trizol reagent, and quality was checked on an Agilent 2100 Bioanalyzer.

Points on this clonotype: Its antigen remains undetermined. Per-base quality was not reported, and no clone a single base away is much larger than it.

In this chain, TRBV5-6 is recombined with TRBJ1-1, with the D segment identity uncertain. The sample consisted of blood. This receptor was taken from a woman in her twenties or thirties with Graves' hyperthyroidism. The CDR3: CASSLVGVYTEAFF. In nucleotide form, the sequence is TGTGCCAGCAGCTTGGTTGGGGTATACACTGAAGCTTTCTTT.